This entry features one T cell receptor beta chain sequence. Its antigen is not known. PCR primers comprised 60 Vbeta and 13 Jbeta primers. Some clones are missing from TCRdb's copy, which holds only in-frame ones; the method was immunoSEQ multiplex PCR. The table records around 100,000 clones, about 72% of them present only once. This record comes from a study of cytomegalovirus exposure and HLA in healthy donors. Study at large: The study's early data release held some 85 million unique TCRs from HLA-typed donors.

V lost 4 bases, J lost 6 bases, and 5 bases stayed unmatched. The CDR3 loop spans 16 amino acids. Germline V gene data show CDR1 as MNHEY and CDR2 as SMNVEV (reference sequence). Study-level findings and limits: In a later analysis, donors in an Asian-associated ancestry cluster reportedly had fewer N-insertions in productive TCRs than the cohort mean. In a later analysis, a missense DCLRE1C variant was linked to TCR beta V- and J-gene trimming. It was reported that the classifier diagnosed cytomegalovirus status with high specificity and sensitivity in both the original and validation cohorts.

The sequenced sample was PBMCs. V usage is TRBV27 and J usage is TRBJ2-1, with TRBD2 matching 14 bases. The TCR was taken from a woman in her fifties or sixties in good health and CMV-seropositive. The CDR3 sequence is CASSYGLAGGGNEQFF. CDR3 DNA sequence: TGTGCCAGCAGTTACGGACTAGCGGGAGGAGGCAATGAGCAGTTCTTC.